The rows below give T cell receptor beta chains drawn from one sample of a study of T-cell memory formation after mild COVID-19. TCRdb redid the calling of the 5' RACE reads with MiXCR, one entry per CDR3 protein. Of some 150,000 distinct CDR3 sequences in the sample, approximately 5.7% were seen once. Material for sequencing was PBMCs or a T cell subset sorted from them (not recorded which). The receptors originated from an adult woman who had mild COVID-19 (a few samples of this study predate the infection). Cell type and time point are not known. Each CDR3 is given with its conserved first and last residue. A D gene is named only where the DNA matches it firmly. Expanded clones are given a class, and other clones once, few, many or no size at all.

length | D | J | V | size | DNA | CDR3
12 | - | TRBJ1-2 | TRBV5-1 | - | TGCGCCAGCAGCTTTGACTTCAGTGGCTACACCTTC | CASSFDFSGYTF
14 | - | TRBJ1-2 | TRBV20-1 | - | TGCAGTGCTACACCGGACAGTACGGGCTATGGCTACACCTTC | CSATPDSTGYGYTF
13 | - | TRBJ2-5 | TRBV2 | many | TGTGCCAGCAGTGAGAGGAGGAAAGAGACCCAGTACTTC | CASSERRKETQYF
14 | - | TRBJ1-1 | TRBV7-9 | few | TGTGCCAGCAGCGTAACAGGAGGGAACACTGAAGCTTTCTTT | CASSVTGGNTEAFF
14 | TRBD1 | TRBJ2-2 | TRBV20-1 | - | TGCAGTGCTTCCGGGACAGTGAACACCGGGGAGCTGTTTTTT | CSASGTVNTGELFF
12 | - | TRBJ2-5 | TRBV5-1 | many | TGCGCCAGCAGGGGGGCCGAAGAGACCCAGTACTTC | CASRGAEETQYF
15 | TRBD1 | TRBJ1-5 | TRBV6-2/TRBV6-3 | few | TGTGCCAGCAGTTACTCAGGGGGCAGCAATCAGCCCCAGCATTTT | CASSYSGGSNQPQHF
18 | - | TRBJ1-5 | TRBV21-1 | few | TGTGCCAGCAGCAAAGCCCCCGGACCATTGTCCAGCAATCAGCCCCAGCATTTT | CASSKAPGPLSSNQPQHF
14 | TRBD2 | TRBJ2-7 | TRBV5-1 | few | TGCGCCAGCAGCTTGGAGGGAGGGAAGAACGAGCAGTACTTC | CASSLEGGKNEQYF
15 | - | TRBJ1-3 | TRBV3-1 | - | TGTGCCAGCAGCCAAGATCAAATAACTGGAAACACCATATATTTT | CASSQDQITGNTIYF
14 | - | TRBJ2-5 | TRBV5-1 | many | TGCGCCAGCAGCCAGGTTTCGGGCCAAGAGACCCAGTACTTC | CASSQVSGQETQYF
15 | TRBD1 | TRBJ1-5 | TRBV27 | - | TGTGCCAGCAGGAGACAGGGGCATTATTATCAGCCCCAGCATTTT | CASRRQGHYYQPQHF
18 | - | TRBJ1-4 | TRBV4-2 | many | TGTGCCAGCAGCCAAGAAGTCGGGGCGGTGGCAACTAATGAAAAACTGTTTTTT | CASSQEVGAVATNEKLFF
14 | - | TRBJ1-2 | TRBV4-1 | few | TGCGCCAGCAGCCCCTCAAGTCTCCTTTATGGCTACACCTTC | CASSPSSLLYGYTF
16 | TRBD2 | TRBJ2-2 | TRBV11-2 | many | TGTGCCAGCTCCCACAGAGCGGGGGGGCGTCCCGGGGAGCTGTTTTTT | CASSHRAGGRPGELFF
13 | - | TRBJ2-1 | TRBV9 | many | TGTGCCAGCAGCGAGGACCCAGGAGCAGGGCAGTTCTTC | CASSEDPGAGQFF
13 | - | TRBJ1-2 | TRBV7-2 | many | TGTGCCAGCAGCTTCGACGGACTCTATGGCTACACCTTC | CASSFDGLYGYTF
13 | - | TRBJ1-1 | TRBV10-3 | - | TGTGCCATCAGTCTGGACATGTACACTGAAGCTTTCTTT | CAISLDMYTEAFF
13 | - | TRBJ1-2 | TRBV5-8 | - | TGTGCCAGCAGCCCCCCCAGGGAGTATGGCTACACCTTC | CASSPPREYGYTF
15 | - | TRBJ2-5 | TRBV11-2 | few | TGTGCCAGCAGCTTAATTGGGGAGTACCAAGAGACCCAGTACTTC | CASSLIGEYQETQYF
15 | - | TRBJ2-2 | TRBV5-1 | many | TGCGCCAGCAGTCCCGACGGACTGAACACCGGGGAGCTGTTTTTT | CASSPDGLNTGELFF
14 | - | TRBJ1-2 | TRBV5-1 | - | TGCGCCAGCAGCCCCCAGACAGAGAACTATGGCTACACCTTC | CASSPQTENYGYTF
16 | TRBD1 | TRBJ2-1 | TRBV7-8 | many | TGTGCCAGCAGCTCCCGGGACAGGAACCCGTACAATGAGCAGTTCTTC | CASSSRDRNPYNEQFF
12 | - | TRBJ1-2 | TRBV18 | - | TGTGCCAGCTCACAGTCTCGGGACGACTACACCTTC | CASSQSRDDYTF
13 | - | TRBJ2-2 | TRBV12-3/TRBV12-4 | few | TGTGCCAGCAGTCCTAGGGGTATCGGGGAGCTGTTTTTT | CASSPRGIGELFF
16 | - | TRBJ1-2 | TRBV3-1 | few | TGTGCCAGCAGCCAACGCCCTCGGACCCCGGCCTATGGCTACACCTTC | CASSQRPRTPAYGYTF
14 | - | TRBJ1-2 | TRBV19 | few | TGTGCCAGCCTTTCTGGGGAGTCCAACTATGGCTACACCTTC | CASLSGESNYGYTF
16 | TRBD1 | TRBJ2-5 | TRBV12-3/TRBV12-4 | many | TGTGCCAGCAGTTTCGGGACAGCTAGATGGGAAGAGACCCAGTACTTC | CASSFGTARWEETQYF
16 | TRBD2 | TRBJ2-3 | TRBV11-1 | many | TGTGCCAGCAGCTCAAGCGGGGGGGCCTACGCAGATACGCAGTATTTT | CASSSSGGAYADTQYF
17 | TRBD2 | TRBJ2-3 | TRBV5-1 | many | TGCGCCAGCAGCTTGTTTCCGGCGGGGGGGGAAACAGATACGCAGTATTTT | CASSLFPAGGETDTQYF
13 | - | TRBJ1-2 | TRBV12-3/TRBV12-4 | - | TGTGCCAGCAGTGACCCGCGGGGGGGAGGCTACACCTTC | CASSDPRGGGYTF
14 | - | TRBJ2-5 | TRBV7-2 | - | TGTGCCAGCAGCCTCGAGCGGAGAGGGGGGACCCAGTACTTC | CASSLERRGGTQYF
16 | TRBD2 | TRBJ2-3 | TRBV30 | few | TGTGCCTGGAGTGACCCTAGCGGGAGGATCGCAGATACGCAGTATTTT | CAWSDPSGRIADTQYF
14 | TRBD2 | TRBJ2-3 | TRBV6-5 | many | TGTGCCAGCAGAAAACTAGCGGGAGAATATACGCAGTATTTT | CASRKLAGEYTQYF
16 | - | TRBJ2-3 | TRBV6-5 | few | TGTGCCAGCAGTTACTCAGGGCGGAGCCTCACAGATACGCAGTATTTT | CASSYSGRSLTDTQYF
13 | - | TRBJ2-7 | TRBV12-3/TRBV12-4 | many | TGTGCCAGCACCCCTTTCGAGATAGGCGAGCAGTACTTC | CASTPFEIGEQYF